These 22 T cell receptor beta chains share one sample of origin, sequenced in a study of shared clonotypes between healthy human individuals. Clones were read by immunoSEQ multiplex PCR, and TCRdb kept only the in-frame ones, dropping some. The table has over a million clones, roughly 74% seen once. The specimen was memory CD4+ T cells from PBMCs. Subset defined: CD45RA-negative fraction. These TCRs come from a young man in good health. Some clones in this sample may be carry-over from other donors' samples.

J is TRBJ2-3 and V is TRBV5-1, with 7 bases matching TRBD2. V shed 2 bases, J shed 6 bases, and the junction held 3 bases outside the gene matches. The CDR3 contains 13 residues. The germline V gene encodes CDR1 SGHRS and CDR2 YFSETQ. CDR3 nucleotides: TGCGCCAGCAGCTTTTCGGGAGGCGATACGCAGTATTTT. Translated, it gives CASSFSGGDTQYF. The entire variable domain, with the rest obtained from reference TRBV5-1 and TRBJ2-3, is as follows: KAGVTQTPRYLIKTRGQQVTLSCSPISGHRSVSWYQQTPGQGLQFLFEYFSETQRNKGNFPGRFSGRQFSNSRSEMNVSTLELGDSALYLCASSFSGGDTQYFGPGTRLTVL.

CDR3 amino acids: CASSLRLAGRTDTQYF. CDR3 DNA sequence: TGTGCCAGCAGCTTACGACTAGCGGGGAGGACAGATACGCAGTATTTT. The rearrangement joins TRBV7-8 to TRBJ2-3; 11 nucleotides line up with TRBD2. The CDR3 loop spans 16 amino acids. The ends lost 2 bases at V and 3 bases at J; junction bases unmatched: 4. Looked up from germline, CDR1 is SGHVS and CDR2 is FQNEAQ.

About this clone: Other nucleotide sequences from this sample produce the same CDR3. V usage is TRBV5-1 and J usage is TRBJ2-1; 10 bases match TRBD2. In germline, CDR1 is SGHRS, CDR2 YFSETQ. The V and J ends lost 4 bases and 4 bases, in that order; junction bases with no gene match: 5. The CDR3 runs to 15 residues. The DNA of the CDR3 is TGCGCCAGCAGCCATATAGCGGGGGGTTACAATGAGCAGTTCTTC. Its translation: CASSHIAGGYNEQFF.

The chain couples TRBV11-2 to TRBJ1-3; 7 bases line up with TRBD1. This CDR3 has 13 amino acids. V lost 7 bases and J lost 3; bases outside the gene matches: 3. The germline CDR1 and CDR2 sequences are SGHAT and FQNNGV. CDR3: CASTQGVGNTIYF. For the CDR3, the DNA is TGTGCCAGCACCCAGGGGGTTGGAAACACCATATATTTT.

The gene calls are TRBV6-9 and TRBJ1-1; D gene uncertain. The CDR3 sequence is 14 residues long. V was pared by 3 bases and J by 4 bases, with 12 bases between. Germline V CDR1 and CDR2: MNHGY, SVAAGI. This CDR3 reads CASSYWKGSTEAFF. The CDR3, as DNA: TGTGCCAGCAGTTACTGGAAAGGTTCCACTGAAGCTTTCTTT.

The rearrangement uses TRBV6-5 and TRBJ2-3; D might be TRBD1 (6 bases). The germline gives CDR1 MNHEY, CDR2 SVGAGI. V was trimmed by 2 bases and J by 4 bases, leaving 13 bases between them. The CDR3 is 15 residues long. CDR3 residues: CASSYTGQWADTQYF. For the CDR3, the DNA is TGTGCCAGCAGTTACACAGGGCAGTGGGCAGATACGCAGTATTTT.

The rearrangement joins TRBV6-5 to TRBJ1-1; possible D gene TRBD1, 5 bases. Trimming took 6 bases from V and 6 from J, leaving 8 bases between them. The CDR3 length is 11 residues. The germline CDR1 and CDR2 sequences are MNHEY and SVGAGI. CDR3 in DNA: TGTGCCAGCAGGAGGGGAGCTGAAGCTTTCTTT. Protein product: CASRRGAEAFF.

This clone occurred many times. The same CDR3 also results from other DNA sequences found in this sample. This rearrangement joins TRBV5-1 to TRBJ1-4; D gene unclear. Looked up from germline, CDR1 is SGHRS and CDR2 is YFSETQ. Trimming pared 4 bases from V and 0 bases from J, leaving 10 bases between. The CDR3 spans 15 residues. The CDR3 DNA sequence: TGCGCCAGCAGCAGGGAGGGAACAACTAATGAAAAACTGTTTTTT. This encodes CASSREGTTNEKLFF.

This rearrangement joins TRBV5-1 to TRBJ2-5; D gene ambiguous. Germline V gene sequence: CDR1 SGHRS, CDR2 YFSETQ. V dropped 2 bases and J dropped 1 base, with 9 bases sitting between them. CDR3 length: 14 residues. Here the CDR3 reads CASSLPGPQETQYF. The CDR3 DNA reads TGCGCCAGCAGCTTACCGGGCCCCCAAGAGACCCAGTACTTC.

In DNA, the CDR3 is TGTGCCACAATGGGGACAGGGCATGAAAAACTGTTTTTT. This gives the protein CATMGTGHEKLFF. The genes are TRBV6-6 and TRBJ1-4, with 9 bases that match TRBD1. This CDR3 has 13 amino acids. The junction had 6 bases not matched to a gene; V was cut back by 10 bases and J by 6 bases. CDR1 is MNHNY and CDR2 is SVGAGI in the germline V gene (reference sequence).

The chain uses TRBV5-1 and TRBJ2-7, with D unclear. CDR1 and CDR2 from the germline V gene are SGHRS and YFSETQ. V was trimmed by 0 bases and J by 0 bases, leaving 10 bases between them. This CDR3 spans 15 amino acids. The CDR3 is CASSLGVVASYEQYF. For the CDR3, the DNA is TGCGCCAGCAGCTTGGGGGTGGTAGCCTCCTACGAGCAGTACTTC.

V usage is TRBV15 and J usage is TRBJ2-2; D is unresolved. The length of the CDR3 is 14 residues. Germline assignment: CDR1 LNHNV and CDR2 YYDKDF (reference sequence). Trimming pared 2 bases from V and 5 bases from J, leaving 9 bases between. Here the CDR3 reads CATSRQVLTGELFF. The CDR3 region has the DNA TGTGCCACCAGCAGACAGGTCCTGACCGGGGAGCTGTTTTTT.

The J gene is TRBJ1-3, the V gene TRBV6-5, with D possibly TRBD1 on 5 matching bases. The V gene's germline CDR1 is MNHEY and CDR2 SVGAGI. This CDR3 region has 14 residues. V lost 6 bases and J 3 bases, leaving 12 bases between the germline ends. The CDR3 reads CASSPGGVGNTIYF. In DNA form, the CDR3 reads TGTGCCAGCAGCCCCGGAGGGGTTGGAAACACCATATATTTT.

This chain uses TRBV27 with TRBJ1-1, with D hard to call. Germline lookup yields CDR1 MNHEY and CDR2 SMNVEV (reference sequence). V lost 2 bases to trimming and J lost 1 base, with 14 bases between them. The CDR3 has 16 amino acids. The CDR3 DNA sequence: TGTGCCAGCAGTTTAAGGCAGTTCGAAGGGAACACTGAAGCTTTCTTT. Residues: CASSLRQFEGNTEAFF.

This chain's CDR3 is CASSLAASAGASYEQYF. The CDR3 nucleotides are TGTGCCAGCAGCTTAGCGGCTAGCGCGGGAGCCTCCTACGAGCAGTACTTC. The chain couples TRBV7-9 to TRBJ2-7; 7 bases agree with TRBD2. Germline CDR1 reads SEHNR; CDR2 reads FQNEAQ (reference sequence). V shed 0 bases, J shed 0 bases, and the junction held 8 bases outside the gene matches. CDR3 length: 17 residues.

The gene calls are TRBV4-2 and TRBJ1-3; D gene ambiguous. The ends were cut back, 6 bases at V and 0 bases at J, with 15 bases in the middle. Germline values: CDR1 LGHNA, CDR2 YNFKEQ. CDR3 length equals 16 residues. The CDR3 nucleotides read TGTGCCAGCAGTCTTTCTGGCGCAAGCTCTGGAAACACCATATATTTT. Its protein is CASSLSGASSGNTIYF.

For the CDR3, the DNA is TGCAGCGTCCAGCGGGGGGCTCAAAGTAACTATGGCTACACCTTC. It specifies CSVQRGAQSNYGYTF. The chain recombines TRBV29-1 with TRBJ1-2; weak D call: TRBD1 (6 bases). This CDR3 comprises 15 residues. Between the trimmed V and J ends, which lost 6 bases and 1 base, there was a span of 18 bases. Germline CDR1 reads SQVTM; CDR2 reads ANQGSEA.

The chain recombines TRBV5-1 with TRBJ1-3; no firm D call. Germline V gene lookup returns CDR1 SGHRS and CDR2 YFSETQ. Deletions cut 6 bases from V and 0 bases from J, with 13 bases between. The CDR3 sequence is 15 residues long. CDR3: CASTLDGTSGNTIYF. The CDR3 DNA sequence: TGCGCCAGCACCCTGGACGGCACCTCTGGAAACACCATATATTTT.

This chain links TRBV7-2 with TRBJ1-3, with 7 positions matching TRBD1. The germline gives CDR1 SGHTA, CDR2 FQGNSA. The V gene end was trimmed by 5 bases and the J gene end by 4 bases; junction bases not matched to a gene: 5. The CDR3 sequence is 14 residues long. The DNA of the CDR3 is TGTGCCAGCAGCCCAACAGGGGACGGAAACACCATATATTTT. Translating it yields CASSPTGDGNTIYF.

The rearrangement links TRBV11-2 to TRBJ2-7; 11 nucleotides match TRBD1. CDR3 size: 15 residues. V gave up 2 bases and J gave up 6 bases; unmatched junction bases: 6. Germline values: CDR1 SGHAT, CDR2 FQNNGV. CDR3: CASSLIGQGASEQYF. CDR3 sequence (DNA): TGTGCCAGCAGCTTAATCGGACAGGGGGCGTCCGAGCAGTACTTC.

The gene calls are TRBV6-4 and TRBJ1-2, with unresolved D. Between the trimmed V and J ends, which lost 2 bases and 7 bases, there was a span of 14 bases. The CDR3 sequence is 14 residues long. The germline V gene encodes CDR1 MRHNA and CDR2 SNTAGT. The CDR3 DNA reads as TGTGCCAGCAGTGACGGTGTGCAACCCTTTGGCTACACCTTC. This translates into CASSDGVQPFGYTF.

The chain recombines TRBV11-2 with TRBJ2-5; D possibly corresponds to TRBD2 (6 bases). The CDR3 loop spans 15 amino acids. V was cut by 4 bases and J by 5 bases, with 17 bases left in between. The germline V gene has CDR1 SGHAT and CDR2 FQNNGV. CDR3 loop: CASSSYQGGGETQYF. The CDR3 DNA reads TGTGCCAGCAGCTCGTACCAGGGTGGGGGGGAGACCCAGTACTTC.